This TCR beta chain was retrieved from a study of blood T cell repertoires in COVID-19. Study-level information: Spain, Italy and the United States supplied samples that represented acute and convalescent COVID-19.

In the source study's methods: Amplified reference gene primers provided the basis for estimating nucleated cell counts. Clones were sequenced by immunoSEQ multiplex PCR, and TCRdb holds only the in-frame ones, with some missing. The D gene and trimming were derived from the DNA, and the V and J assignments and clone size from that table. The sample has around 150,000 clones; 82% are singletons. The origin of this receptor is a woman between 40 and 50 years old with COVID-19, enrolled during active disease. Sequencing used peripheral blood.

The CDR3 nucleotides read TGTGCCAGCAGCCAACGGGAATACGAGCAGTACTTC. Translation gives CASSQREYEQYF. The V and J genes are TRBV3-1 (or the pseudogene TRBV3-2) and TRBJ2-7, with D possibly being TRBD2 (5 bases). Trimming removed 2 bases at V and 4 bases at J, with 6 bases between. Per the germline V gene, CDR1 is LGHDT and CDR2 is YNNKEL (reference sequence). The CDR3 is 12 residues long.